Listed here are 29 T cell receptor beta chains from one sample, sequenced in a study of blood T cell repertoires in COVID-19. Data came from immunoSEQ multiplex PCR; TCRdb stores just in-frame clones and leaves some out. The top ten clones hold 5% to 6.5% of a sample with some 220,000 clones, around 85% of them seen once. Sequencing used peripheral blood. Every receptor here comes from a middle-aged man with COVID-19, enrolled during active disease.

In DNA form, the CDR3 reads TGTGCCAGCAGGGGGGGGGCCGGACCCCTCCACTTT. This encodes CASRGGAGPLHF. This rearrangement joins TRBV2 to TRBJ1-6, with TRBD1 as a possible D gene (6 bases). The germline V gene encodes CDR1 SNHLY and CDR2 FYNNEI. Trimming cost V 6 bases and J 12 bases, with 12 bases left between them. CDR3 size: 12 residues. The whole variable domain, remainder taken from reference TRBV2 and TRBJ1-6, is EPEVTQTPSHQVTQMGQEVILRCVPISNHLYFYWYRQILGQKVEFLVSFYNNEISEKSEIFDDQFSVERPDGSNFTLKIRSTKLEDSAMYFCASRGGAGPLHFGNGTRLTVT.

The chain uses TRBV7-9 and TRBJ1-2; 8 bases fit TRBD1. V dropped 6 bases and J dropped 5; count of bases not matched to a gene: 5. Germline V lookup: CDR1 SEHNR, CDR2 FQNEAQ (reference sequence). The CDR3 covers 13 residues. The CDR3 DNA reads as TGTGCCAGCAGTAAACAGGGGGATTATGGCTACACCTTC. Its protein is CASSKQGDYGYTF. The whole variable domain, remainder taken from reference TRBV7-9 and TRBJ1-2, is DTGVSQNPRHKITKRGQNVTFRCDPISEHNRLYWYRQTLGQGPEFLTYFQNEAQLEKSRLLSDRFSAERPKGSFSTLEIQRTEQGDSAMYLCASSKQGDYGYTFGSGTRLTVV.

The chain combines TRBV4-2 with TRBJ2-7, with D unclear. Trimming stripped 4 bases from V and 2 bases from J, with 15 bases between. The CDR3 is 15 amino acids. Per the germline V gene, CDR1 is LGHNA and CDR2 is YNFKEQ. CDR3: CASSPQPNSPYEQYF. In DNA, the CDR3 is TGTGCCAGCAGCCCCCAACCGAACAGTCCCTACGAGCAGTACTTC.

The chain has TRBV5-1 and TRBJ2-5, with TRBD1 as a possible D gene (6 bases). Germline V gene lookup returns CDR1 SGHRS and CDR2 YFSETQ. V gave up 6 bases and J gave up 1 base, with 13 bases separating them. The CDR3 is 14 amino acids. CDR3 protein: CASTPGTLQETQYF. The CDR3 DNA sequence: TGCGCCAGCACTCCCGGGACACTCCAAGAGACCCAGTACTTC.

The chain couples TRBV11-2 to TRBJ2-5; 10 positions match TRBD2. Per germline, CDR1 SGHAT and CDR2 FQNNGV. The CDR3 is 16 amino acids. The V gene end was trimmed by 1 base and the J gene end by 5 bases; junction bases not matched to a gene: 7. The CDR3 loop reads CASSLGTSGLGETQYF. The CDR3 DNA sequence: TGTGCCAGCAGCTTAGGGACTAGCGGACTGGGGGAGACCCAGTACTTC. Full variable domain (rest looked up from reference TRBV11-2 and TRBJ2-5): EAGVAQSPRYKIIEKRQSVAFWCNPISGHATLYWYQQILGQGPKLLIQFQNNGVVDDSQLPKDRFSAERLKGVDSTLKIQPAKLEDSAVYLCASSLGTSGLGETQYFGPGTRLLVL.

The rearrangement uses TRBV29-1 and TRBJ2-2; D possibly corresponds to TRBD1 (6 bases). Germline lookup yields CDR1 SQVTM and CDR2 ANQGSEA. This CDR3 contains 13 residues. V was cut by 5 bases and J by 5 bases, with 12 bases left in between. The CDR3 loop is CSVSRGGTGELFF. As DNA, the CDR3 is TGCAGCGTTTCCAGGGGTGGAACCGGGGAGCTGTTTTTT.

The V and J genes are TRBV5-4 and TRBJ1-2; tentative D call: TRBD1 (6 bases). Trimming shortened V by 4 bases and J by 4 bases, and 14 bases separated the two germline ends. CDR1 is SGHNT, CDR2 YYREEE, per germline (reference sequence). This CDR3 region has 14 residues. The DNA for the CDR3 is TGTGCCAGCAGCAAAGGGACAAACCTCTATGGCTACACCTTC. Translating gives CASSKGTNLYGYTF.

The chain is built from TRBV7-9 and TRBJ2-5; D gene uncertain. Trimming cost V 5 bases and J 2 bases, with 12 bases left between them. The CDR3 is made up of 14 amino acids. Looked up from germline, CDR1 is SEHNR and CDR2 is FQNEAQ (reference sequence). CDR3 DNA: TGTGCCAGCAGCCAGGTCGATCAGCAAGAGACCCAGTACTTC. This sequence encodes CASSQVDQQETQYF.

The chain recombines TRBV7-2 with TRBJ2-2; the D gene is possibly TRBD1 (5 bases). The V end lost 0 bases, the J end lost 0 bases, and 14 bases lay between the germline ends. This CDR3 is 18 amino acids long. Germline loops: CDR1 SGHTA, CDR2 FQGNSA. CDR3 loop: CASSLASTASSNTGELFF. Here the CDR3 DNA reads TGTGCCAGCAGCTTAGCGTCGACAGCCTCTTCGAACACCGGGGAGCTGTTTTTT. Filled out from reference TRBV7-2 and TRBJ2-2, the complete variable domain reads GAGVSQSPSNKVTEKGKDVELRCDPISGHTALYWYRQSLGQGLEFLIYFQGNSAPDKSGLPSDRFSAERTGGSVSTLTIQRTQQEDSAVYLCASSLASTASSNTGELFFGEGSRLTVL.

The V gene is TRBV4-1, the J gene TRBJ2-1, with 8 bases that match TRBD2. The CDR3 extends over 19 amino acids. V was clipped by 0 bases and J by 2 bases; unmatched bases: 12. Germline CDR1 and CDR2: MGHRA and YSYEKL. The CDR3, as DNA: TGCGCCAGCAGCCAAGACCGTAGGGTTGACGGGGGGGCCTACAATGAGCAGTTCTTC. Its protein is CASSQDRRVDGGAYNEQFF.

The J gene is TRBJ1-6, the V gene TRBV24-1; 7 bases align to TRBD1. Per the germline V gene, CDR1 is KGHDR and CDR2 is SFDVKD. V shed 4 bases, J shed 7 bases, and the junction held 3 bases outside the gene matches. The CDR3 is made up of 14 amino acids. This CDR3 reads CATSDTGQNSPLHF. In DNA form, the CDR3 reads TGTGCCACCAGTGACACGGGACAGAATTCACCCCTCCACTTT.

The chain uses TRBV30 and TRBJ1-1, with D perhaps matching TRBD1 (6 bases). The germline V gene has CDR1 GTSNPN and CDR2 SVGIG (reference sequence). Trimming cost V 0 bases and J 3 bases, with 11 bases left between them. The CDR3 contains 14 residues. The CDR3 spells CAWSVTGRYTEAFF. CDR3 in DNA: TGTGCCTGGAGTGTTACAGGGAGATACACTGAAGCTTTCTTT.

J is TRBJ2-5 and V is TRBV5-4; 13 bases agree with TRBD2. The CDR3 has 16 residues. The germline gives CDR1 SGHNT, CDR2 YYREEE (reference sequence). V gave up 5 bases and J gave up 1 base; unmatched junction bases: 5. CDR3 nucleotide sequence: TGTGCCAGCAGGACGGGACTAGCGGGAACCCAAGAGACCCAGTACTTC. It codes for CASRTGLAGTQETQYF.

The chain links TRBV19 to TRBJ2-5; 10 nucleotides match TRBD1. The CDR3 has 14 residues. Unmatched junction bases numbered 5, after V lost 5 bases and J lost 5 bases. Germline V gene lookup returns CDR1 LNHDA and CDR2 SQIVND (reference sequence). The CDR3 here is CASSPGGQGETQYF. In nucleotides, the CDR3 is TGTGCCAGTAGTCCAGGGGGACAGGGGGAGACCCAGTACTTC.

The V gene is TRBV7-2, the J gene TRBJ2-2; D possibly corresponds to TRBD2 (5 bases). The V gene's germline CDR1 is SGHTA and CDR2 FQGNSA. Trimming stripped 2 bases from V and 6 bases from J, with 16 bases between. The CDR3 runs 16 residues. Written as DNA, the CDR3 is TGTGCCAGCAGCTTATCGGGGTTGTTCGTTGCCGGGGAGCTGTTTTTT. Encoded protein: CASSLSGLFVAGELFF.

For the CDR3, the DNA is TGTGCCAGCAGCGTAGGTGCCAGGGCATCTGGTAATGAAAAACTGTTTTTT. Residues: CASSVGARASGNEKLFF. V and J are TRBV9 and TRBJ1-4, with TRBD1 as a possible D gene (5 bases). The CDR3 has 17 amino acids. Germline CDR1 is SGDLS and CDR2 is YYNGEE. The ends were cut back, 0 bases at V and 4 bases at J, with 16 bases in the middle.

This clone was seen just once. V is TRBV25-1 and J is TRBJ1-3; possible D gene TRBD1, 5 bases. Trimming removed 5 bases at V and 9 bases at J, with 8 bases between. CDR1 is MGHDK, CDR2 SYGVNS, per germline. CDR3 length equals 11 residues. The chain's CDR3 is CASSSGITIYF. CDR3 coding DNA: TGTGCCAGCAGTTCAGGGATCACCATATATTTT.

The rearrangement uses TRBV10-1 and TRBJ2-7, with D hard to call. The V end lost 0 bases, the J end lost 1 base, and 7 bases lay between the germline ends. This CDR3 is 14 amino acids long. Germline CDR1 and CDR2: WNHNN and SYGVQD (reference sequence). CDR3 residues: CASSESSVSYEQYF. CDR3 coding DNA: TGCGCCAGCAGTGAGTCGTCGGTTTCCTACGAGCAGTACTTC.

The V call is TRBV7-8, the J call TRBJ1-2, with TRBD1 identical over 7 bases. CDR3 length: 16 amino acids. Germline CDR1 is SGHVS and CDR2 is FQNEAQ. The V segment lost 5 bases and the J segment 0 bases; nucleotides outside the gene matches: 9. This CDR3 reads CASSQASGTANYGYTF. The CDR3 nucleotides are TGTGCCAGCAGCCAAGCGTCCGGGACAGCTAACTATGGCTACACCTTC. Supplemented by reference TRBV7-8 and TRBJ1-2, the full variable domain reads GAGVSQSPRYKVAKRGQDVALRCDPISGHVSLFWYQQALGQGPEFLTYFQNEAQLDKSGLPSDRFFAERPEGSVSTLKIQRTQQEDSAVYLCASSQASGTANYGYTFGSGTRLTVV.

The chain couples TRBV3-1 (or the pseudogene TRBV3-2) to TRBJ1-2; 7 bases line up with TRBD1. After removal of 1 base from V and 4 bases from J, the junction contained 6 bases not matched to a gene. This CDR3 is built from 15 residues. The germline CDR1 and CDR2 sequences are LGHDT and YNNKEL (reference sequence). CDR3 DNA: TGTGCCAGCAGCCAAGTAGGGGGCAAGAGCTATGGCTACACCTTC. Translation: CASSQVGGKSYGYTF.

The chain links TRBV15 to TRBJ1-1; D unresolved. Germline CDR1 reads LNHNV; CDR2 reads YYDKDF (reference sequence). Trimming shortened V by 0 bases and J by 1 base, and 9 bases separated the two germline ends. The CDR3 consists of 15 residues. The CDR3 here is CATSRDPGRNTEAFF. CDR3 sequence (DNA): TGTGCCACCAGCAGAGACCCCGGGAGGAACACTGAAGCTTTCTTT.

CDR3 in DNA: TGTGCCACCAGTGGGCTAGCGGGAGACAATGAGCAGTTCTTC. Amino acids: CATSGLAGDNEQFF. The chain carries TRBV24-1 and TRBJ2-1; TRBD2 matches at 10 bases. V lost 5 bases to trimming and J lost 5 bases; unmatched junction nucleotides: 2. The CDR3 length is 14 residues. Germline V gene lookup returns CDR1 KGHDR and CDR2 SFDVKD.

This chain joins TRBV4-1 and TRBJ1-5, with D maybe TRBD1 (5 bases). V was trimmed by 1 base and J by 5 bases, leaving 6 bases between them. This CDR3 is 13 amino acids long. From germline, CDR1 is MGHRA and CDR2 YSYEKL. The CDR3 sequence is CASSQGRDQPQHF. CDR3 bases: TGCGCCAGCAGCCAAGGCAGGGATCAGCCCCAGCATTTT.

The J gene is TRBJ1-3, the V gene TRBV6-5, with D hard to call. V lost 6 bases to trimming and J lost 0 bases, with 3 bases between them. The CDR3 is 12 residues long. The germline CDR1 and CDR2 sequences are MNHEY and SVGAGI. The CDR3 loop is CASRSSGNTIYF. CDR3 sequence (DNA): TGTGCCAGCAGGAGCTCTGGAAACACCATATATTTT.

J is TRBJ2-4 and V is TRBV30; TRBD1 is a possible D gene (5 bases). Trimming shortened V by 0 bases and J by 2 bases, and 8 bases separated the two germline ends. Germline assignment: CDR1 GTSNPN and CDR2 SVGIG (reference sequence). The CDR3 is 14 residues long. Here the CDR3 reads CAWSVPDTKNIQYF. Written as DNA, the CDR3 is TGTGCCTGGAGTGTACCGGACACCAAAAACATTCAGTACTTC.

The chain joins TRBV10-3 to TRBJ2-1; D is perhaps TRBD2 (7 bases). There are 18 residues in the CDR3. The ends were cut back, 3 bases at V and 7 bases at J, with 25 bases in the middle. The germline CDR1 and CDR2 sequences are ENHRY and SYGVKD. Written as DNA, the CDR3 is TGTGCCATCAGTGACCAGAAGGGGGGAGGGTTTAGGGGTAATGAGCAGTTCTTC. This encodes CAISDQKGGGFRGNEQFF.

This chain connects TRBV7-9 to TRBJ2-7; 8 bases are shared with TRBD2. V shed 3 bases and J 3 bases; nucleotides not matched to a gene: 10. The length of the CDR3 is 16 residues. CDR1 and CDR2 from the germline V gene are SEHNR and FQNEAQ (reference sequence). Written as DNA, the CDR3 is TGTGCCAGCAGCTTTTCGGGAGGGACGAACGGCTACGAGCAGTACTTC. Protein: CASSFSGGTNGYEQYF.

Here the CDR3 reads CASRPDQETQYF. CDR3 coding DNA: TGCGCCAGCAGGCCAGACCAAGAGACCCAGTACTTC. The V and J genes are TRBV23-1 and TRBJ2-5; the D is unclear. TRBV23-1 is an ORF, with its function uncertain. V was shortened by 6 bases and J by 0 bases, with 5 bases between the two germline ends. This CDR3 comprises 12 residues.

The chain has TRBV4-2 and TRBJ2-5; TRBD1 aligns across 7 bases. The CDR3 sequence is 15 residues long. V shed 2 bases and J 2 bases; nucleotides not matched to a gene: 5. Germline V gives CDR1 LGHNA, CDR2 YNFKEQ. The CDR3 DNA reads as TGTGCCAGCAGCCAACCGGGACAGTCACAAGAGACCCAGTACTTC. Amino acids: CASSQPGQSQETQYF.